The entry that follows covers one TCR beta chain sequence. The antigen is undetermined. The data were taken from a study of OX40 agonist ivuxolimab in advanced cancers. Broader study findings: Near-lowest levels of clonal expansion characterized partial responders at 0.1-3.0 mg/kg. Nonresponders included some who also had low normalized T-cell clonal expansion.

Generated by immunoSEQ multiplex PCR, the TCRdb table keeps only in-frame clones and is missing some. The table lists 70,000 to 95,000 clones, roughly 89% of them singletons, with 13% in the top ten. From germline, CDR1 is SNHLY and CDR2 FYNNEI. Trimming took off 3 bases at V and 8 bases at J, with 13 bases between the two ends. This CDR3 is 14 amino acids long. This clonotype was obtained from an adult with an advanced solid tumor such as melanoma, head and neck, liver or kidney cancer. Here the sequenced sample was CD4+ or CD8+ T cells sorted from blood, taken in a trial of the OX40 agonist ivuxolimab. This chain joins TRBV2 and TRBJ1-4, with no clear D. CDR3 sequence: CASSDDSLREKLFF. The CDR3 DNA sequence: TGTGCCAGCAGTGACGACTCCTTGAGGGAAAAACTGTTTTTT.